Following are 16 T cell receptor beta chains from one sample sequenced in a study of blood T cell repertoires in COVID-19. TCRdb keeps only in-frame clones here, not all; method: immunoSEQ multiplex PCR. The sample carries roughly 70,000 clones, more than 70% recorded once. The sample comprised peripheral blood. The receptors were gathered from a human donor in a cohort sampled during active COVID-19.

The table lists this clone with a few counts. The V gene is TRBV3-1 (or the pseudogene TRBV3-2), the J gene TRBJ1-3, with 7 bases aligning to TRBD1. The germline gives CDR1 LGHDT, CDR2 YNNKEL (reference sequence). The CDR3 totals 15 residues. J gave up 0 bases and V 4 bases, and 3 bases lay outside the gene matches. Here the CDR3 reads CASSLGQVSGNTIYF. For the CDR3, the DNA is TGTGCCAGCAGCCTCGGACAGGTCTCTGGAAACACCATATATTTT.

V gene TRBV9 combines with J gene TRBJ2-5, with TRBD2 matching 7 bases. The germline V gene encodes CDR1 SGDLS and CDR2 YYNGEE. The J segment lost 1 base and the V segment lost 0 bases, leaving 0 bases of the junction unmatched. This CDR3 comprises 14 residues. The CDR3 coding sequence is TGTGCCAGCAGCGTAGGACTAGCCCAAGAGACCCAGTACTTC. Protein: CASSVGLAQETQYF.

The chain employs TRBV19 and TRBJ1-5; no firm D call. The V gene's germline CDR1 is LNHDA and CDR2 SQIVND (reference sequence). There are 14 residues in the CDR3. Trimming cost V 3 bases and J 4 bases, with 10 bases left between them. The CDR3 protein is CASSIYSANQPQHF. The DNA for the CDR3 is TGTGCCAGTAGTATTTATAGTGCAAATCAGCCCCAGCATTTT.

The chain recombines TRBV24-1 with TRBJ1-2, with D maybe TRBD1 (6 bases). Trimming took off 4 bases at V and 4 bases at J, with 27 bases between the two ends. CDR1 KGHDR and CDR2 SFDVKD come from the germline V gene. The CDR3 covers 19 residues. The CDR3 nucleotides read TGTGCCACCAGTGAGAATACTCTTGGGACAACCAACGGATTCTATGGCTACACCTTC. Translating gives CATSENTLGTTNGFYGYTF.

V and J are TRBV3-1 (or the pseudogene TRBV3-2) and TRBJ1-2; TRBD1 matches 12 bases. This CDR3 comprises 14 residues. CDR1 is LGHDT and CDR2 is YNNKEL in the germline V gene (reference sequence). J was trimmed by 8 bases and V by 3 bases; bases with no gene match: 4. The CDR3 is CASSQGDRGHGYTF. CDR3 sequence (DNA): TGTGCCAGCAGCCAGGGGGACAGGGGGCACGGCTACACCTTC.

This clone occurred once. V gene TRBV5-1 combines with J gene TRBJ2-1; 7 bases are shared with TRBD2. From germline, CDR1 is SGHRS and CDR2 YFSETQ. This CDR3 has 15 residues. The ends lost 0 bases at V and 10 bases at J; junction bases unmatched: 10. The CDR3 sequence is CASSLVRASGEEQFF. The CDR3 nucleotides read TGCGCCAGCAGCTTGGTTAGAGCGAGCGGGGAGGAGCAGTTCTTC.

The chain employs TRBV14 and TRBJ2-2; 10 bases are shared with TRBD1. This CDR3 has 15 amino acids. The germline CDR1 and CDR2 sequences are SGHDN and FVKESK. V lost 6 bases to trimming and J lost 4 bases; unmatched junction nucleotides: 5. The CDR3 reads CASSGQGVGTGELFF. CDR3 DNA: TGTGCCAGCAGTGGACAGGGGGTTGGCACCGGGGAGCTGTTTTTT.

The gene calls are TRBV15 and TRBJ2-5; 8 bases line up with TRBD2. J lost 5 bases, V lost 5 bases, and 4 bases had no gene match. The CDR3 is made up of 13 amino acids. The germline gives CDR1 LNHNV, CDR2 YYDKDF (reference sequence). CDR3 protein: CATSPSGWETQYF. In DNA, the CDR3 is TGTGCCACCAGCCCTAGCGGGTGGGAGACCCAGTACTTC.

In its sample, this clone was seen once. The chain couples TRBV6-6 to TRBJ2-7, with 9 bases identical to TRBD2. V lost 2 bases to trimming and J lost 3 bases; unmatched junction nucleotides: 5. This CDR3 contains 15 residues. Germline V gene data show CDR1 as MNHNY and CDR2 as SVGAGI (reference sequence). CDR3 nucleotides: TGTGCCAGCAGTTACGGGGCGGGAGGGCTCTACGAGCAGTACTTC. Its protein product is CASSYGAGGLYEQYF.

The rearrangement joins TRBV7-2 to TRBJ2-3; 10 nucleotides agree with TRBD2. The V gene's germline CDR1 is SGHTA and CDR2 FQGNSA. CDR3 length equals 17 residues. With V trimmed by 2 bases and J by 2 bases, 7 bases remained unmatched. CDR3 in amino acids: CASSLLLAGEFTDTQYF. CDR3 nucleotides: TGTGCCAGCAGCTTACTCCTAGCGGGAGAGTTCACAGATACGCAGTATTTT. Together with reference TRBV7-2 and TRBJ2-3, the CDR3 gives the full variable domain: GAGVSQSPSNKVTEKGKDVELRCDPISGHTALYWYRQSLGQGLEFLIYFQGNSAPDKSGLPSDRFSAERTGGSVSTLTIQRTQQEDSAVYLCASSLLLAGEFTDTQYFGPGTRLTVL.

The chain recombines TRBV10-3 with TRBJ2-7, with a possible D match to TRBD1 (6 bases). The CDR3 runs 13 residues. V was clipped by 10 bases and J by 3 bases, with 16 bases between them. Germline CDR1 and CDR2: ENHRY and SYGVKD. The CDR3 loop reads CATARDNNYEQYV. For the CDR3, the DNA is TGTGCCACCGCCCGGGACAATAACTACGAGCAGTACGTC.

This clone appeared once. The chain employs TRBV10-3 and TRBJ2-7; possible D gene TRBD2, 6 bases. The CDR3 sequence is 15 residues long. Trimming cost V 3 bases and J 0 bases, with 12 bases left between them. CDR1 is ENHRY, CDR2 SYGVKD, per germline. The CDR3 protein is CAISDGGRYSYEQYV. DNA of the CDR3: TGTGCCATCAGTGACGGGGGTCGTTACTCCTACGAGCAGTACGTC.

This chain joins TRBV27 and TRBJ1-5, with D possibly being TRBD1 (6 bases). Trimming took 0 bases from V and 11 from J, leaving 17 bases between them. Germline V lookup: CDR1 MNHEY, CDR2 SMNVEV (reference sequence). The CDR3 consists of 15 residues. Here the CDR3 reads CASSLSRGARGAQHF. The CDR3 DNA reads as TGTGCCAGCAGTTTATCACGGGGGGCTCGGGGGGCCCAGCATTTT.

The chain carries TRBV24-1 and TRBJ2-5, with TRBD2 matching over 10 bases. The V gene end was trimmed by 3 bases and the J gene end by 2 bases; junction bases not matched to a gene: 2. CDR1 KGHDR and CDR2 SFDVKD come from the germline V gene. The CDR3 length is 15 residues. CDR3 loop: CATSDVLAGQETQYF. Written as DNA, the CDR3 is TGTGCCACCAGTGATGTACTAGCGGGACAAGAGACCCAGTACTTC.

This chain uses TRBV6-6 with TRBJ2-3; 7 nucleotides agree with TRBD2. The V segment lost 6 bases and the J segment 0 bases; nucleotides outside the gene matches: 9. The CDR3 has 16 residues. Germline values: CDR1 MNHNY, CDR2 SVGAGI (reference sequence). The DNA of the CDR3 is TGTGCCAGCAGCCGCCGGGCTAGCGGTAGCACAGATACGCAGTATTTT. Protein product: CASSRRASGSTDTQYF.

A few counts support this clone. The rearrangement joins TRBV29-1 to TRBJ2-5; either TRBD1 or TRBD2 may fit D (6 bases each). Germline CDR1 and CDR2: SQVTM and ANQGSEA. The CDR3 loop spans 12 amino acids. The CDR3 DNA is TGCAGTGCGCGGGACACCCAAGAGACCCAGTACTTC. Protein sequence: CSARDTQETQYF. Full variable domain (remainder filled in from reference TRBV29-1 and TRBJ2-5): SAVISQKPSRDICQRGTSLTIQCQVDSQVTMMFWYRQQPGQSLTLIATANQGSEATYESGFVIDKFPISRPNLTFSTLTVSNMSPEDSSIYLCSARDTQETQYFGPGTRLLVL.